The 28 T cell receptor beta chains below all came from one sample that was sequenced in a study of CD8 T cells in Susac syndrome. Random hexamers were used to reverse transcribe an amount of roughly 0.5 to 1 ug RNA. TCRdb processed the immunoSEQ multiplex PCR reads anew with MiXCR; each CDR3 protein has one entry. The table has about 210,000 distinct CDR3 sequences, 94% seen once. Sequencing was done on a sample of CD4+ T cells from PBMCs. These receptors all stem from a human donor with Susac syndrome.

The V and J genes are TRBV12-3 or TRBV12-4 and TRBJ2-5, with 7 positions matching TRBD1. Germline trimming cut 4 bases from V and 1 base from J; bases unmatched to any gene: 6. CDR3 length: 15 amino acids. As DNA, the CDR3 is TGTGCCAGCAGTTCCCGACAGGGAGCCCAAGAGACCCAGTACTTC. Protein product: CASSSRQGAQETQYF.

V and J are TRBV6-1 and TRBJ2-5, with 11 bases that match TRBD1. This CDR3 region has 16 residues. The germline V gene has CDR1 MNHNS and CDR2 SASEGT. Trimming cost V 6 bases and J 1 base; bases outside gene matches: 7. The CDR3 loop reads CASSPRTGGGQETQYF. The CDR3 DNA reads as TGTGCCAGCAGCCCTAGGACAGGGGGCGGCCAAGAGACCCAGTACTTC.

The V call is TRBV6-2 or TRBV6-3, the J call TRBJ2-5, with 9 bases matching TRBD2. The CDR3 contains 15 residues. Germline V lookup: CDR1 MNHEY, CDR2 SVGEGT. V trimming: 7 bases; J trimming: 2 bases; junction bases outside the gene matches: 8. DNA of the CDR3: TGTGCCAGCAAGGACAGCGGGGGGTCTCAAGAGACCCAGTACTTC. The encoded protein is CASKDSGGSQETQYF.

The chain has TRBV18 and TRBJ2-7; 9 bases agree with TRBD1. This CDR3 contains 16 residues. The germline CDR1 and CDR2 sequences are KGHSH and LQKENI. Losses at the gene ends were 4 bases for V and 0 bases for J; bases not matched to a gene: 7. The CDR3 coding sequence is TGTGCCAGCTCACTAATGACAGGGGGGGACTCCTACGAGCAGTACTTC. As protein: CASSLMTGGDSYEQYF.

This clonotype was observed a single time. The rearrangement links TRBV20-1 to TRBJ1-1; a possible D gene is TRBD1 (5 bases). V was cut by 0 bases and J by 4 bases, with 12 bases left in between. The CDR3 loop spans 14 amino acids. The germline CDR1 and CDR2 sequences are DFQATT and SNEGSKA (reference sequence). CDR3 residues: CSARDGGLRTEAFF. The CDR3 DNA reads TGCAGTGCTAGAGATGGGGGATTGCGCACTGAAGCTTTCTTT.

The genes are TRBV15 and TRBJ1-2; 7 bases align to TRBD1. The CDR3 totals 15 residues. The trim removed 1 base at V and 7 bases at J, leaving 9 bases unmatched. Germline V CDR1 and CDR2: LNHNV, YYDKDF (reference sequence). DNA for the CDR3: TGTGCCACCAGCAGAGTTGGGACAGTTGAGGGTGGCTACACCTTC. Its translation is CATSRVGTVEGGYTF.

The chain employs TRBV24-1 and TRBJ2-1; D is possibly TRBD2 (7 bases). The CDR3 has 16 residues. V was clipped by 1 base and J by 5 bases, with 14 bases between them. Germline loops: CDR1 KGHDR, CDR2 SFDVKD. Here the CDR3 DNA reads TGTGCCACCAGTGATTTTTTCGGGGGGCTAAACAATGAGCAGTTCTTC. Translating it yields CATSDFFGGLNNEQFF.

V usage is TRBV5-1 and J usage is TRBJ1-2; D possibly corresponds to TRBD1 (5 bases). The ends were cut back, 4 bases at V and 1 base at J, with 11 bases in the middle. Germline V gene lookup returns CDR1 SGHRS and CDR2 YFSETQ. This CDR3 comprises 14 residues. The DNA for the CDR3 is TGCGCCAGCAGCCTGGGAGACAGTAACTATGGCTACACCTTC. Residues: CASSLGDSNYGYTF.

This chain uses TRBV30 with TRBJ1-5; weak D call: TRBD1 (5 bases). V gave up 1 base and J gave up 4 bases, with 8 bases separating them. The CDR3 is made up of 13 amino acids. Germline-derived CDR1 and CDR2 are GTSNPN and SVGIG (reference sequence). This CDR3 reads CAWSGQQNQPQHF. The CDR3 DNA sequence: TGTGCCTGGAGTGGACAGCAGAATCAGCCCCAGCATTTT.

The chain carries TRBV9 and TRBJ1-4, with D unclear. V lost 2 bases and J 5 bases, leaving 19 bases between the germline ends. Germline loops: CDR1 SGDLS, CDR2 YYNGEE. The CDR3 sequence is 17 residues long. This chain's CDR3 is CASSVVCRAEINEKLFF. Here the CDR3 DNA reads TGTGCCAGCAGCGTCGTCTGTCGGGCAGAGATAAATGAAAAACTGTTTTTT. The full variable domain, completed using reference TRBV9 and TRBJ1-4, is DSGVTQTPKHLITATGQRVTLRCSPRSGDLSVYWYQQSLDQGLQFLIQYYNGEERAKGNILERFSAQQFPDLHSELNLSSLELGDSALYFCASSVVCRAEINEKLFFGSGTQLSVL.

V and J are TRBV20-1 and TRBJ2-5; 11 nucleotides align to TRBD1. Germline V gene sequence: CDR1 DFQATT, CDR2 SNEGSKA (reference sequence). This CDR3 has 13 residues. Germline trimming cut 5 bases from V and 5 bases from J; bases unmatched to any gene: 4. The CDR3 loop reads CSAPRDRGETQYF. Here the CDR3 DNA reads TGCAGTGCTCCCCGGGACAGGGGGGAGACCCAGTACTTC.

The V gene is TRBV27, the J gene TRBJ2-1; D gene unclear. The germline V and J ends were trimmed by 7 bases and 6 bases, with 19 bases remaining between them. The CDR3 has 15 residues. The V gene's germline CDR1 is MNHEY and CDR2 SMNVEV (reference sequence). The CDR3 DNA reads TGTGCCAGCACCAGATTAGCAACTATCGCCAATGAGCAGTTCTTC. Amino acid sequence: CASTRLATIANEQFF.

The chain uses TRBV7-3 and TRBJ2-7, with TRBD2 matching 9 bases. The CDR3 extends over 15 amino acids. V lost 4 bases and J lost 0; bases outside the gene matches: 4. The germline CDR1 and CDR2 sequences are SGHTA and FQGTGA. CDR3 bases: TGTGCCAGCAGCTATCAGCGGGGGGTCTCCTACGAGCAGTACTTC. Translating it yields CASSYQRGVSYEQYF.

The rearrangement uses TRBV9 and TRBJ2-3; D perhaps matches TRBD2 (5 bases). CDR3 length equals 15 residues. Germline lookup yields CDR1 SGDLS and CDR2 YYNGEE. Trimming shortened V by 0 bases and J by 1 base, and 9 bases separated the two germline ends. The CDR3 is CASSVEVSGTDTQYF. The CDR3 nucleotides are TGTGCCAGCAGCGTAGAGGTTAGCGGCACAGATACGCAGTATTTT.

The chain carries TRBV5-1 and TRBJ2-3, with TRBD2 matching 12 bases. From germline, CDR1 is SGHRS and CDR2 YFSETQ. Trimming at V came to 6 bases and at J to 2 bases, leaving 4 bases not matched to a gene. The CDR3 loop spans 15 amino acids. The CDR3 here is CASTRLAGVTDTQYF. The CDR3 DNA is TGCGCCAGCACCCGACTAGCGGGGGTCACAGATACGCAGTATTTT.

The chain has TRBV7-3 and TRBJ1-1, with a possible D match to TRBD1 (5 bases). Germline-derived CDR1 and CDR2 are SGHTA and FQGTGA. The CDR3 loop spans 13 amino acids. The V end was cut by 2 bases, the J end by 6 bases, with 10 bases between. CDR3 nucleotide sequence: TGTGCCAGCAGCTTATCAGGGACCTCTGAAGCTTTCTTT. It codes for CASSLSGTSEAFF.

This clonotype has more than one count but fewer than ten. V usage is TRBV20-1 and J usage is TRBJ1-3, with D perhaps matching TRBD1 (6 bases). CDR3 length equals 12 residues. Trimming removed 5 bases at V and 2 bases at J, with 7 bases between. Germline CDR1 DFQATT, CDR2 SNEGSKA (reference sequence). The CDR3 DNA reads TGCAGTGCTGGGGGCGCTGGAAACACCATATATTTT. It encodes CSAGGAGNTIYF.

V and J are TRBV20-1 and TRBJ1-2, with D possibly matching TRBD1 (5 bases). The CDR3 extends over 12 amino acids. Germline V gene lookup returns CDR1 DFQATT and CDR2 SNEGSKA (reference sequence). Between the trimmed V and J ends, which lost 4 bases and 8 bases, there was a span of 14 bases. CDR3 in amino acids: CSAMRQPGGYTF. The CDR3 region has the DNA TGCAGTGCTATGAGACAGCCGGGAGGCTACACCTTC.

This chain connects TRBV29-1 to TRBJ1-5, with 12 bases lining up with TRBD1. CDR3 size: 14 residues. Trimming cost V 6 bases and J 5 bases; bases outside gene matches: 5. Germline V gene lookup returns CDR1 SQVTM and CDR2 ANQGSEA. CDR3 protein: CSVGQGANHQPQHF. CDR3 DNA sequence: TGCAGCGTGGGACAGGGGGCCAACCATCAGCCCCAGCATTTT.

The sample holds one count of this clonotype. The V gene is TRBV3-1, the J gene TRBJ2-1; 8 nucleotides line up with TRBD2. This CDR3 contains 14 residues. Trimming removed 0 bases from V and 9 bases from J; junction bases left unmatched: 4. Germline lookup yields CDR1 LGHDT and CDR2 YNNKEL (reference sequence). The CDR3 protein is CASSQDTSGGEQFF. The CDR3 DNA reads as TGTGCCAGCAGCCAAGACACTAGCGGTGGTGAGCAGTTCTTC.

V and J are TRBV5-1 and TRBJ1-1; TRBD1 might be the D (5 bases). The germline V and J ends were trimmed by 3 bases and 0 bases, with 15 bases remaining between them. This CDR3 has 16 residues. Germline V CDR1 and CDR2: SGHRS, YFSETQ. The CDR3 sequence: CASSSLGAAMNTEAFF. DNA of the CDR3: TGCGCCAGCAGCTCCCTAGGGGCGGCGATGAACACTGAAGCTTTCTTT. Full variable domain (missing parts from reference TRBV5-1 and TRBJ1-1): KAGVTQTPRYLIKTRGQQVTLSCSPISGHRSVSWYQQTPGQGLQFLFEYFSETQRNKGNFPGRFSGRQFSNSRSEMNVSTLELGDSALYLCASSSLGAAMNTEAFFGQGTRLTVV.

The gene calls are TRBV28 and TRBJ2-7; D unclear. Trimming took 5 bases from V and 1 from J, leaving 12 bases between them. The germline gives CDR1 MDHEN, CDR2 SYDVKM. The CDR3 has 14 amino acids. The CDR3: CASSDRHLSYEQYF. The CDR3 DNA sequence: TGTGCCAGCAGTGACCGGCACCTATCCTACGAGCAGTACTTC.

The V call is TRBV20-1, the J call TRBJ1-5; D is possibly TRBD1 (6 bases). Between the trimmed V and J ends, which lost 1 base and 4 bases, there was a span of 8 bases. The CDR3 runs to 13 residues. Germline V gene data show CDR1 as DFQATT and CDR2 as SNEGSKA (reference sequence). CDR3 residues: CSARGTDNQPQHF. CDR3 coding DNA: TGCAGTGCTAGAGGGACAGATAATCAGCCCCAGCATTTT.

The table lists this clonotype with a few counts. This rearrangement joins TRBV19 to TRBJ1-2, with 7 bases aligning to TRBD1. CDR1 and CDR2 (germline): LNHDA, SQIVND (reference sequence). V was clipped by 4 bases and J by 8 bases; unmatched bases: 4. The CDR3 consists of 12 residues. The CDR3 DNA reads TGTGCCAGTAGTACCGACAGGGTCGGCTACACCTTC. Protein product: CASSTDRVGYTF. The full variable domain, its missing parts supplied by reference TRBV19 and TRBJ1-2, is DGGITQSPKYLFRKEGQNVTLSCEQNLNHDAMYWYRQDPGQGLRLIYYSQIVNDFQKGDIAEGYSVSREKKESFPLTVTSAQKNPTAFYLCASSTDRVGYTFGSGTRLTVV.

The DNA of the CDR3 is TGTGCCTGGCAAATCCGGGACGGGAACTACGAGCAGTACTTC. Amino acid sequence: CAWQIRDGNYEQYF. This chain links TRBV30 with TRBJ2-7, with D perhaps matching TRBD1 or TRBD2 (5 bases each). The CDR3 totals 14 residues. Germline CDR1 and CDR2: GTSNPN and SVGIG (reference sequence). The V gene lost 5 bases and the J gene lost 3 bases, with 17 bases spanning the gap. The complete variable domain, with remaining parts taken from reference TRBV30 and TRBJ2-7, reads SQTIHQWPATLVQPVGSPLSLECTVEGTSNPNLYWYRQAAGRGLQLLFYSVGIGQISSEVPQNLSASRPQDRQFILSSKKLLLSDSGFYLCAWQIRDGNYEQYFGPGTRLTVT.

The rearrangement joins TRBV29-1 to TRBJ2-1, with 12 positions matching TRBD2. The V and J ends lost 5 bases and 9 bases, in that order; junction bases with no gene match: 2. The length of the CDR3 is 12 residues. CDR1 and CDR2 (germline): SQVTM, ANQGSEA. The CDR3 sequence is CSVRTSGAEQFF. CDR3 DNA: TGCAGCGTTCGGACTAGCGGGGCTGAGCAGTTCTTC.

In its sample, this clonotype was seen once. V usage is TRBV15 and J usage is TRBJ1-4; D not resolved. Trimming removed 0 bases from V and 8 bases from J, with 13 bases in between. The CDR3 covers 15 residues. Germline V gives CDR1 LNHNV, CDR2 YYDKDF (reference sequence). This chain's CDR3 is CATSREKGLGEKLFF. CDR3 DNA: TGTGCCACCAGCAGAGAGAAGGGTTTAGGAGAAAAACTGTTTTTT. Full variable domain (remainder filled in from reference TRBV15 and TRBJ1-4): DAMVIQNPRYQVTQFGKPVTLSCSQTLNHNVMYWYQQKSSQAPKLLFHYYDKDFNNEADTPDNFQSRRPNTSFCFLDIRSPGLGDTAMYLCATSREKGLGEKLFFGSGTQLSVL.

This chain connects TRBV18 to TRBJ1-1; D is unclear. CDR1 and CDR2 (germline): KGHSH, LQKENI. The CDR3 runs to 14 residues. Between the trimmed V and J ends, which lost 3 bases and 1 base, there was a span of 9 bases. This CDR3 reads CASSPLAGNTEAFF. Written as DNA, the CDR3 is TGTGCCAGCTCACCCCTGGCCGGGAACACTGAAGCTTTCTTT.